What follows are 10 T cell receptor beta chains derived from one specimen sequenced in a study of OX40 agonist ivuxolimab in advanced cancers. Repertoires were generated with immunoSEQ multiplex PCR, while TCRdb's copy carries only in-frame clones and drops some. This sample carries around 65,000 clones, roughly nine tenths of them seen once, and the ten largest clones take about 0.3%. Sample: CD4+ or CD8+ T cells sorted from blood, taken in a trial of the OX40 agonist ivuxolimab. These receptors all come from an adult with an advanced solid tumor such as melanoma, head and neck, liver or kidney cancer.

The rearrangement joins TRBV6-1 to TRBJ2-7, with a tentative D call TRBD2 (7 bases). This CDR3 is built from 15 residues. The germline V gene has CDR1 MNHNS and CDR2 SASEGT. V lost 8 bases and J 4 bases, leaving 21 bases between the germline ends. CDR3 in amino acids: CASSAGGGGVYEQYF. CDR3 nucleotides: TGTGCCAGCTCAGCGGGCGGAGGGGGGGTGTACGAGCAGTACTTC.

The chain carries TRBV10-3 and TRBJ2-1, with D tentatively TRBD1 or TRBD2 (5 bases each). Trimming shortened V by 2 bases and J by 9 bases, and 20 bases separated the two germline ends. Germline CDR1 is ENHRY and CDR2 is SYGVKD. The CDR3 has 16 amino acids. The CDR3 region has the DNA TGTGCCATCAGTGAGGTTGGGTGGGACGTTTGGGCTGAGCAGTTCTTC. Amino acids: CAISEVGWDVWAEQFF.

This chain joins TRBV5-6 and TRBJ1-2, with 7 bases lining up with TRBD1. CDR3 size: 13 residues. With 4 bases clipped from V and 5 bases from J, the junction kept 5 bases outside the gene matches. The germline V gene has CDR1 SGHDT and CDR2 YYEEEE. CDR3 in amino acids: CASSPGQQYGYTF. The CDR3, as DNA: TGTGCCAGCAGCCCGGGACAGCAATATGGCTACACCTTC.

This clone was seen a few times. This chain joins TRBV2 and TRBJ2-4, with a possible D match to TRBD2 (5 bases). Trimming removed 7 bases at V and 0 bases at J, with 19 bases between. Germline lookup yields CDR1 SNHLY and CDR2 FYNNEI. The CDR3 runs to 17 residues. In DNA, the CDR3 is TGTGCCAGCACTAGGGAGCCAGGCCAGCTAGCCAAAAACATTCAGTACTTC. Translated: CASTREPGQLAKNIQYF.

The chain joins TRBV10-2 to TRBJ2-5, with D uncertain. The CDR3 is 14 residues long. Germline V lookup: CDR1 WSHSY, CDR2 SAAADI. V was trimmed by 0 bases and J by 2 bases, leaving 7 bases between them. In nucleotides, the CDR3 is TGCGCCAGCAGTGAGTCCAGCAGACAAGAGACCCAGTACTTC. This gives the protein CASSESSRQETQYF.

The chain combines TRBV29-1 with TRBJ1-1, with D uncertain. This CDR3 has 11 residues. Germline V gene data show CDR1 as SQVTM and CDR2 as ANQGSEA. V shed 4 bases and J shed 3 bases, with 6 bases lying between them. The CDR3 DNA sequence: TGCAGCGTTGCTTTGGACACTGAAGCTTTCTTT. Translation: CSVALDTEAFF.

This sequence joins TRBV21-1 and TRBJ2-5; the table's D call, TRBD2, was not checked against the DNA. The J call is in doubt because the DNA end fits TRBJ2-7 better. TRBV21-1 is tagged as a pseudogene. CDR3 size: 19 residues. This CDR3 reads CASSISGAPSAGTRYEQYF. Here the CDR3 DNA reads TGTGCCAGCAGCATTTCGGGGGCGCCCTCAGCGGGAACACGGTACGAGCAGTACTTC.

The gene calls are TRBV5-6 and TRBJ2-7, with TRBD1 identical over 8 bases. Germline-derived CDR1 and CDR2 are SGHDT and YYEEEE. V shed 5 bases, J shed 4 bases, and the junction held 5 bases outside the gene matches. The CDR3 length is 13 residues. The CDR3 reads CASRRTGKYEQYF. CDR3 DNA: TGTGCCAGCAGACGGACAGGGAAATACGAGCAGTACTTC. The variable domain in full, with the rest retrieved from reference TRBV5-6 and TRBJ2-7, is DAGVTQSPTHLIKTRGQQVTLRCSPKSGHDTVSWYQQALGQGPQFIFQYYEEEERQRGNFPDRFSGHQFPNYSSELNVNALLLGDSALYLCASRRTGKYEQYFGPGTRLTVT.

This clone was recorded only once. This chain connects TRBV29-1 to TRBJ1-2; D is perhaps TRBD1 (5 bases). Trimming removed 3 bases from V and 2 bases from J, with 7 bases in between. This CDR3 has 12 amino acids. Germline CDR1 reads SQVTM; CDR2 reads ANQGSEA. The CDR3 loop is CSVDGGNYGYTF. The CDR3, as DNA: TGCAGCGTTGATGGGGGAAACTATGGCTACACCTTC.

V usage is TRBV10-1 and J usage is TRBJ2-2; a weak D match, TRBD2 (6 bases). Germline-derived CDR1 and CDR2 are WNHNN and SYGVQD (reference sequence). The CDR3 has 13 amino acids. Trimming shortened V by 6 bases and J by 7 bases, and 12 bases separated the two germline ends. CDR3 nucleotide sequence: TGCGCCAGCAGCCGGGAGTCGGACGGGGAGCTGTTTTTT. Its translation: CASSRESDGELFF.